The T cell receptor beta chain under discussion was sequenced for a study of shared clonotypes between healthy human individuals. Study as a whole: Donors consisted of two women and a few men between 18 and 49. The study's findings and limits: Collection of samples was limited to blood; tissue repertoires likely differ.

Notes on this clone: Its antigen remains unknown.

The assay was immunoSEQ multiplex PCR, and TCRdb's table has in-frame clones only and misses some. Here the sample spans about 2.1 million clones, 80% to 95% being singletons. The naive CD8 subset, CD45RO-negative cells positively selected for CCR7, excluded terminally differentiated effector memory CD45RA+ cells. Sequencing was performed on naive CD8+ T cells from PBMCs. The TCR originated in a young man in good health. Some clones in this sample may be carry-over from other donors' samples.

CDR3 DNA sequence: TGCAGCCCCAATAGCGGGAGGACTACTAGCACAGATACGCAGTATTTT. This sequence encodes CSPNSGRTTSTDTQYF. This chain connects TRBV29-1 to TRBJ2-3, with 10 positions matching TRBD2. CDR3 length: 16 amino acids. J gave up 0 bases and V 8 bases, and 11 bases lay outside the gene matches. Germline lookup yields CDR1 SQVTM and CDR2 ANQGSEA.